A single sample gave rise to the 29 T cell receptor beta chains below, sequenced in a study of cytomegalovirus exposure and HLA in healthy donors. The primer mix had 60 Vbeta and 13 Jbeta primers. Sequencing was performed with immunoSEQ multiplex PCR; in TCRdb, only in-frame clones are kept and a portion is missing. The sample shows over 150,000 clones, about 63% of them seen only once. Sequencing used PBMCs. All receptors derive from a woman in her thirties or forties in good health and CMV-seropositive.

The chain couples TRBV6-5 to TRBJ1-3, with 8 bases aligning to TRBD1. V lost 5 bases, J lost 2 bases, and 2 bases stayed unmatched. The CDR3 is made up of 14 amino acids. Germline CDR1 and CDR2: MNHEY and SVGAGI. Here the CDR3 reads CASSQQGAGNTIYF. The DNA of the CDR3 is TGTGCCAGCAGTCAACAGGGGGCTGGAAACACCATATATTTT.

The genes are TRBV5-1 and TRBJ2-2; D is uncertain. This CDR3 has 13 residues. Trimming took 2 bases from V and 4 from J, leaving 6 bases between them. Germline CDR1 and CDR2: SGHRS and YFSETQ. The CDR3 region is CASSFPGTGELFF. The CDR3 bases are TGCGCCAGCAGCTTCCCGGGCACCGGGGAGCTGTTTTTT.

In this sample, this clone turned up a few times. DNA for the CDR3: TGTGCCAGCAGCATCGGGACAGGCTACGAGCAGTACTTC. This sequence encodes CASSIGTGYEQYF. V and J are TRBV5-4 and TRBJ2-7; 8 bases line up with TRBD1. The CDR3 covers 13 residues. The junction had 3 bases not matched to a gene; V was cut back by 4 bases and J by 3 bases. Germline-derived CDR1 and CDR2 are SGHNT and YYREEE (reference sequence).

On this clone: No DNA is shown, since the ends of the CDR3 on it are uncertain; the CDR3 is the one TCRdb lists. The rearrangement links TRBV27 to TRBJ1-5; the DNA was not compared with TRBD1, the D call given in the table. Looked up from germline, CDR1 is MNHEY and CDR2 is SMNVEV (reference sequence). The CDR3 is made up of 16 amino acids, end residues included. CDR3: CASSFGAGTGNQPQNF.

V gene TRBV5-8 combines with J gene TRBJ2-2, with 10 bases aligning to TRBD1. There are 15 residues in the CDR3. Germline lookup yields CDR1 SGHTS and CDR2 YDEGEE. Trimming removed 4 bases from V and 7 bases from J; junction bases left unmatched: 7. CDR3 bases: TGTGCCAGCAGCCTTAGACAGGGGGCTGTCGGGGAGCTGTTTTTT. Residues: CASSLRQGAVGELFF.

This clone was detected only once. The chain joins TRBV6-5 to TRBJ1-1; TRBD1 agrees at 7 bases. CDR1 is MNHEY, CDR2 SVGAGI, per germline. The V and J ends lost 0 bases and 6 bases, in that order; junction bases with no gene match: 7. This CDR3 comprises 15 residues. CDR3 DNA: TGTGCCAGCAGTTACTCTCACGGTGACAGGGCTGAAGCTTTCTTT. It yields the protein CASSYSHGDRAEAFF.

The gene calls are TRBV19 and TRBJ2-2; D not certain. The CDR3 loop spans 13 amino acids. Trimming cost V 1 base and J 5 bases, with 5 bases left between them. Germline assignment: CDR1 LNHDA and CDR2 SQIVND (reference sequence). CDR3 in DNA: TGTGCCAGTAGTATAGCCAGTACCGGGGAGCTGTTTTTT. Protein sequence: CASSIASTGELFF.

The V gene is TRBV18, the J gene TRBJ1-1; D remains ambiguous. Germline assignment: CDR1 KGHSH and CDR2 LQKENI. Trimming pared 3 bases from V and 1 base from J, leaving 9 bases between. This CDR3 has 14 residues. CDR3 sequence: CASSPRAQNTEAFF. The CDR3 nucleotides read TGTGCCAGCTCACCGAGAGCTCAGAACACTGAAGCTTTCTTT.

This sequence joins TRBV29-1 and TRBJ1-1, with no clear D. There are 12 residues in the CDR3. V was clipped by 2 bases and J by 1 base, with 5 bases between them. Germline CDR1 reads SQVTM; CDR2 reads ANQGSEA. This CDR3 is CSVEKQNTEAFF. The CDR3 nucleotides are TGCAGCGTTGAAAAGCAGAACACTGAAGCTTTCTTT.

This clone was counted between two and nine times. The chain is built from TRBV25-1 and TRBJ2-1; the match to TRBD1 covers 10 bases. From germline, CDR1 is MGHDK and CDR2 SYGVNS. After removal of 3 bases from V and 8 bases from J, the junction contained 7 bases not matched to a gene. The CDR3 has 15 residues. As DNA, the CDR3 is TGTGCCAGCAGTGACCCGGGACAGGGGAATTATGAGCAGTTCTTC. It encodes CASSDPGQGNYEQFF.

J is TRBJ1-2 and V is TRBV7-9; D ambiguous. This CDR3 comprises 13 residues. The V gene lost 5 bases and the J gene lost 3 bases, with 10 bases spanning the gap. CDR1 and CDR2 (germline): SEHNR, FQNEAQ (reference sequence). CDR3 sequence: CASSVTTDYGYTF. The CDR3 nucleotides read TGTGCCAGCAGCGTCACAACAGACTATGGCTACACCTTC.

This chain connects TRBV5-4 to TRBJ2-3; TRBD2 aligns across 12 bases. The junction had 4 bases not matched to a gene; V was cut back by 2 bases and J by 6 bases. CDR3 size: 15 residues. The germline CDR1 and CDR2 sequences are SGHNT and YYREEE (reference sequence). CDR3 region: CASSFLAGGPDTQYF. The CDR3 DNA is TGTGCCAGCAGCTTTCTAGCGGGAGGGCCCGATACGCAGTATTTT.

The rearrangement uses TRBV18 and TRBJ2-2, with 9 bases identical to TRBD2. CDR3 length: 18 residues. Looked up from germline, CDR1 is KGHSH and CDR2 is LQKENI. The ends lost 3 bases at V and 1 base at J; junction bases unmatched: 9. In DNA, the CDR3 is TGTGCCAGCTCACCTCTGGGGCTAGCGGGGATGAACACCGGGGAGCTGTTTTTT. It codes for CASSPLGLAGMNTGELFF.

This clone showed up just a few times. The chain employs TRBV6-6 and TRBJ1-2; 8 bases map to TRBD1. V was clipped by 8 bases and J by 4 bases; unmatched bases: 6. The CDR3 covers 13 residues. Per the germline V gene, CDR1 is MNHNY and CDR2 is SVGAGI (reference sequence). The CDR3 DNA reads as TGTGCCAGCGCCAGGGGGCTCGGCTATGGCTACACCTTC. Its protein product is CASARGLGYGYTF.

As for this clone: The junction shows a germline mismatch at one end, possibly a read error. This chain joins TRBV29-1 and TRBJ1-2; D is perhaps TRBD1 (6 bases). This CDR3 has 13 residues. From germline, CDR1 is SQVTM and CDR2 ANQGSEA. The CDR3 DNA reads TGCAGCGTTGAGAACAGGGAGGGGAATGGCTACCCCTTC. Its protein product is CSVENREGNGYPF.

The DNA of the CDR3 is TGTGCCAGCAGCTTGGTTGGCGGGAGTGGAGATACGCAGTATTTT. Its protein is CASSLVGGSGDTQYF. The chain employs TRBV5-4 and TRBJ2-3; 7 bases align to TRBD2. Germline assignment: CDR1 SGHNT and CDR2 YYREEE (reference sequence). V dropped 0 bases and J dropped 5; count of bases not matched to a gene: 6. CDR3 size: 15 residues.

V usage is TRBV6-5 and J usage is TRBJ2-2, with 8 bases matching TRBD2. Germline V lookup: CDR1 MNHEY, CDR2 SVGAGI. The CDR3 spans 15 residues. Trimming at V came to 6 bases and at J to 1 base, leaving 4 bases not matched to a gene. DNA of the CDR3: TGTGCCAGCAGACCGGGACTAGTGAACACCGGGGAGCTGTTTTTT. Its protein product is CASRPGLVNTGELFF.

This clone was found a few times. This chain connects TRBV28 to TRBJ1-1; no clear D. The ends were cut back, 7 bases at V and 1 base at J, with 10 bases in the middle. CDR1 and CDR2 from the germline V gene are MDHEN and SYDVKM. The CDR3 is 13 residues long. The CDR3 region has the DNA TGTGCCAGCACTAGAGATGAGAACACTGAAGCTTTCTTT. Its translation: CASTRDENTEAFF.

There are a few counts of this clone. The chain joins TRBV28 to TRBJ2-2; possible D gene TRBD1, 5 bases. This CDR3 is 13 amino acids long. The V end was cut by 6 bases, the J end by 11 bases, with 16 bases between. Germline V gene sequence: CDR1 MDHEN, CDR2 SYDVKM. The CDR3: CASSLNYRTELFF. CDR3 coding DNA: TGTGCCAGCAGCCTCAATTACAGGACAGAGCTGTTTTTT.

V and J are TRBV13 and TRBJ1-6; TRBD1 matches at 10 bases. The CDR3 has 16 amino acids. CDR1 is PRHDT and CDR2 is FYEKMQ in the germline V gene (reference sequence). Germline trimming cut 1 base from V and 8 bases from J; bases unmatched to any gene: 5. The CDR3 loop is CASSLAVGTGDSPLHF. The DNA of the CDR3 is TGTGCCAGCAGCTTAGCCGTTGGGACAGGGGATTCACCCCTCCACTTT. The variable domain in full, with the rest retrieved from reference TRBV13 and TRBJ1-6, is AAGVIQSPRHLIKEKRETATLKCYPIPRHDTVYWYQQGPGQDPQFLISFYEKMQSDKGSIPDRFSAQQFSDYHSELNMSSLELGDSALYFCASSLAVGTGDSPLHFGNGTRLTVT.

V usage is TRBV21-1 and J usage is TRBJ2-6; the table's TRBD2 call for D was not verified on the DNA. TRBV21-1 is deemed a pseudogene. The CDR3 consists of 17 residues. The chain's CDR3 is CASSNQRGVGGANVLTF. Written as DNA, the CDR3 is TGTGCCAGCAGCAACCAGCGGGGGGTCGGTGGGGCCAACGTCCTGACTTTC.

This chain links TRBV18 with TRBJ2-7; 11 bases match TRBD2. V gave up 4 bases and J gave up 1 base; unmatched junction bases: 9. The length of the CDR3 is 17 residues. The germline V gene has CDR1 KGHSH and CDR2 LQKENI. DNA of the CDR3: TGTGCCAGCTCACGGACCGAATTAGCGGGAGGGTCCTACGAGCAGTACTTC. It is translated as CASSRTELAGGSYEQYF.

The CDR3 sequence is CASSDSGNTEAFF. DNA of the CDR3: TGTGCCAGCAGTGACTCGGGGAACACTGAAGCTTTCTTT. This rearrangement joins TRBV2 to TRBJ1-1; D gene uncertain. The CDR3 sequence is 13 residues long. V lost 3 bases to trimming and J lost 1 base, with 6 bases between them. CDR1 is SNHLY, CDR2 FYNNEI, per germline.

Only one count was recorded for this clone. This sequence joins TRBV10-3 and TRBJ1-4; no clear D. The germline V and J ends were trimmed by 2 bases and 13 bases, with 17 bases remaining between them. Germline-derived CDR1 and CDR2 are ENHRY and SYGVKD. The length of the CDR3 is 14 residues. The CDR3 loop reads CAISEPGPRAGLFF. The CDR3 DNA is TGTGCCATCAGTGAGCCGGGCCCTAGGGCGGGACTGTTTTTT.

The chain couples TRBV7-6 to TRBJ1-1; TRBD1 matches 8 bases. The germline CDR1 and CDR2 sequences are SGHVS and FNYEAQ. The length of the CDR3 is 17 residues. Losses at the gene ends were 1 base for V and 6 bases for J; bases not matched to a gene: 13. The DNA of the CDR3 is TGTGCCAGCAGCTTAGACGGGACAGGCCGGGAATTAGCTGAAGCTTTCTTT. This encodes CASSLDGTGRELAEAFF.

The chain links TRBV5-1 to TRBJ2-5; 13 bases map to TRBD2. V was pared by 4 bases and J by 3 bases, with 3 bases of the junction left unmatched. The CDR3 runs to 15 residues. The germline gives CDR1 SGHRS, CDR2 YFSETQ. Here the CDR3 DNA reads TGCGCCAGCAGCCGAGGACTAGCGGGGGAAGAGACCCAGTACTTC. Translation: CASSRGLAGEETQYF.

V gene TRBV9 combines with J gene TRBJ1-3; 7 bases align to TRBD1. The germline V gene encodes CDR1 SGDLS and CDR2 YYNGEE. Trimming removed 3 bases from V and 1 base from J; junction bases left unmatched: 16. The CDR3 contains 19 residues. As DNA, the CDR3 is TGTGCCAGCAGCGGGACAGGTGGAGCGGGCCGGGGATCTGGAAACACCATATATTTT. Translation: CASSGTGGAGRGSGNTIYF. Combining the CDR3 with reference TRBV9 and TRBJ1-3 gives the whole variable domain DSGVTQTPKHLITATGQRVTLRCSPRSGDLSVYWYQQSLDQGLQFLIQYYNGEERAKGNILERFSAQQFPDLHSELNLSSLELGDSALYFCASSGTGGAGRGSGNTIYFGEGSWLTVV.

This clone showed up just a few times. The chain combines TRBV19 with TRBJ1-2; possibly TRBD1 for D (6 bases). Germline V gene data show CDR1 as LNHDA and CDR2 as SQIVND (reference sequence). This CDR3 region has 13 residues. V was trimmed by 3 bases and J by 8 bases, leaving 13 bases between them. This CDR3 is CASSIAGERGYTF. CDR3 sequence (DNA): TGTGCCAGTAGTATTGCAGGGGAGAGGGGCTACACCTTC.

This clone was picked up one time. CDR3 nucleotides: TGTGCCAGCAGTTTAATGGGTTACGGGGAGACCCAGTACTTC. Translation gives CASSLMGYGETQYF. This chain links TRBV28 with TRBJ2-5; D call uncertain. The CDR3 sequence is 14 residues long. CDR1 and CDR2 from the germline V gene are MDHEN and SYDVKM. Trimming stripped 2 bases from V and 5 bases from J, with 12 bases between.